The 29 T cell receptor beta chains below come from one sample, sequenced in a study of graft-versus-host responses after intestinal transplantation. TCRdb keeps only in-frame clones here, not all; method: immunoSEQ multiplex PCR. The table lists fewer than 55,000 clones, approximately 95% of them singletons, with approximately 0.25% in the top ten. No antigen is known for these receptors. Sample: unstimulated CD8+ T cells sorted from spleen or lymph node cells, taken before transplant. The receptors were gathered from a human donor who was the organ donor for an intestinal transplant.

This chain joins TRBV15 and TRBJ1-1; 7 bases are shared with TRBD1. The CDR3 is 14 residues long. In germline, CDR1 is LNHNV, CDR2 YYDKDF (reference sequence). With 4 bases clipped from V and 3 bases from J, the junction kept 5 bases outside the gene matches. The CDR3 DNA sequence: TGTGCCACCAGCATACTTACAGGGGACACTGAAGCTTTCTTT. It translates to CATSILTGDTEAFF.

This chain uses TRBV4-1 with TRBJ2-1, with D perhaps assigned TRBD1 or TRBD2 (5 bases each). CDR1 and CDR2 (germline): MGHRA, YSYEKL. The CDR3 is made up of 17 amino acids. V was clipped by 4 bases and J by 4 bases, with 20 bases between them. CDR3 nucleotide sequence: TGCGCCAGCAGCCTTTTCCACTCCGGGACGGATTACAATGAGCAGTTCTTC. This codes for CASSLFHSGTDYNEQFF.

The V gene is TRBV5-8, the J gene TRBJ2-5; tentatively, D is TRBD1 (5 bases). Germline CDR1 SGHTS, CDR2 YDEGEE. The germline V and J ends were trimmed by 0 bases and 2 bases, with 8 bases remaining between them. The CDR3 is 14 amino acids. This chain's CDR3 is CASSLGDRQETQYF. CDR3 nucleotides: TGTGCCAGCAGCTTGGGTGACAGACAAGAGACCCAGTACTTC. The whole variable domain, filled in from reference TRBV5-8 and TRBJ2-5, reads EAGVTQSPTHLIKTRGQQATLRCSPISGHTSVYWYQQALGLGLQFLLWYDEGEERNRGNFPPRFSGRQFPNYSSELNVNALELEDSALYLCASSLGDRQETQYFGPGTRLLVL.

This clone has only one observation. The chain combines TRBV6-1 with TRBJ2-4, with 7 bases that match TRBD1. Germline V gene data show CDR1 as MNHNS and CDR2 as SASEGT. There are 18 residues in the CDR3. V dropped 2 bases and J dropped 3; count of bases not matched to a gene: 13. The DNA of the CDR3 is TGTGCCAGCAGTGAATTATTTACAGGGGAGAGAGGCAAAAACATTCAGTACTTC. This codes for CASSELFTGERGKNIQYF.

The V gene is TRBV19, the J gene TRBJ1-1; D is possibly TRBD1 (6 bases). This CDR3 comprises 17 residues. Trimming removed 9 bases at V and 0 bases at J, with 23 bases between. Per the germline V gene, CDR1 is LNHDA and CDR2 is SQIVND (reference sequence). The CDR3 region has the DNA TGTGCCAGAAACCGCTTTTGGGGGGGGCCGATGAACACTGAAGCTTTCTTT. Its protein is CARNRFWGGPMNTEAFF.

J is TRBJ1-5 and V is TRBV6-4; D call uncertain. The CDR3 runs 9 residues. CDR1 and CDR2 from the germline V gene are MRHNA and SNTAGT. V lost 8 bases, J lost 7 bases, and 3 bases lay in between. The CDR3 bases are TGTGCCAGCGAACAGCCCCAGCATTTT. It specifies CASEQPQHF.

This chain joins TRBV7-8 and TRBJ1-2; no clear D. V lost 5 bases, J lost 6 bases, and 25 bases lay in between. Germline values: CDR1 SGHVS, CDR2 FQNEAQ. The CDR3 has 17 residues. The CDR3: CASSPREVNWGYDGYTF. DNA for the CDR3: TGTGCCAGCAGCCCGCGGGAGGTAAACTGGGGTTATGATGGCTACACCTTC. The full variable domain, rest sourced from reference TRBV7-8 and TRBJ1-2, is GAGVSQSPRYKVAKRGQDVALRCDPISGHVSLFWYQQALGQGPEFLTYFQNEAQLDKSGLPSDRFFAERPEGSVSTLKIQRTQQEDSAVYLCASSPREVNWGYDGYTFGSGTRLTVV.

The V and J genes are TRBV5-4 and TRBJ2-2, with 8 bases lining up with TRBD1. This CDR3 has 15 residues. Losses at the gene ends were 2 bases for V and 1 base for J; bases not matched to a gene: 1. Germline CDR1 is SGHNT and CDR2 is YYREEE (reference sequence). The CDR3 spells CASSFGTGNTGELFF. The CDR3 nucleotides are TGTGCCAGCAGCTTTGGGACAGGGAACACCGGGGAGCTGTTTTTT.

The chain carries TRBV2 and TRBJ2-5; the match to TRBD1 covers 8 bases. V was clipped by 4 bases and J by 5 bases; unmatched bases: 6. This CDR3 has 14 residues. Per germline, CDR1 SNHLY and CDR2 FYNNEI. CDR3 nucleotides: TGTGCCAGCAGTGGCCAGGGGGCGGCGGAGACCCAGTACTTC. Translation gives CASSGQGAAETQYF.

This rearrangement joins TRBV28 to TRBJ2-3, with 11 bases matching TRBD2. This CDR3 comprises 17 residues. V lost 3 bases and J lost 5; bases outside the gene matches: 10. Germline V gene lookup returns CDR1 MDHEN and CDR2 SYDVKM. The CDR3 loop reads CASSFGLAGGYGDTQYF. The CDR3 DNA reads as TGTGCCAGCAGTTTCGGGCTAGCGGGGGGATATGGAGATACGCAGTATTTT.

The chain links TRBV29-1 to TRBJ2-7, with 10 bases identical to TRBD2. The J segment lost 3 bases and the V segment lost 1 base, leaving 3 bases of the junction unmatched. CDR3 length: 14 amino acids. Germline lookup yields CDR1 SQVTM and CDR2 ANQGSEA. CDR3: CSVEVASGGYEQYF. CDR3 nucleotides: TGCAGCGTTGAAGTGGCTAGCGGGGGCTACGAGCAGTACTTC.

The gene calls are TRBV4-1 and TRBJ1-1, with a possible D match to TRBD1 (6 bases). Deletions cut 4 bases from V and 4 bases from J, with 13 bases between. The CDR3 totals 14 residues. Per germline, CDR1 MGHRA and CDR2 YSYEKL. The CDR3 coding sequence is TGCGCCAGCAGCCGATCAGGGGCTGGCACTGAAGCTTTCTTT. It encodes CASSRSGAGTEAFF.

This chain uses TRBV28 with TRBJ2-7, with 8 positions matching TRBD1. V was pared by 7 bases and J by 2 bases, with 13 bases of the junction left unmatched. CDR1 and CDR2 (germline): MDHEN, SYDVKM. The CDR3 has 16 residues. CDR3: CASTLTRGRSPYEQYF. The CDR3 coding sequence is TGTGCCAGCACTCTCACCAGGGGGCGAAGCCCCTACGAGCAGTACTTC.

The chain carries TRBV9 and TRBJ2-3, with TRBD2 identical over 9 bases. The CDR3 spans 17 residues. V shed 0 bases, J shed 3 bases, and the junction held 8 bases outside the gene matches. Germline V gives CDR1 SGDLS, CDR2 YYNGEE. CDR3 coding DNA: TGTGCCAGCAGCGTAGGCGCTGGAGCGGGGGGTACAGATACGCAGTATTTT. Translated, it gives CASSVGAGAGGTDTQYF. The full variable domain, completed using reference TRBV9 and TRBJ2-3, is DSGVTQTPKHLITATGQRVTLRCSPRSGDLSVYWYQQSLDQGLQFLIQYYNGEERAKGNILERFSAQQFPDLHSELNLSSLELGDSALYFCASSVGAGAGGTDTQYFGPGTRLTVL.

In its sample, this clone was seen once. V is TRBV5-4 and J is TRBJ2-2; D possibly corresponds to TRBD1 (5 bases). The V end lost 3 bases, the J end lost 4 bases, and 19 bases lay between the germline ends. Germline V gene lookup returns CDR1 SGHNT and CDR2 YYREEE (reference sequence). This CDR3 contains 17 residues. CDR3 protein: CASSWALTTDLTGELFF. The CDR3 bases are TGTGCCAGCAGCTGGGCCCTAACGACAGATCTCACCGGGGAGCTGTTTTTT.

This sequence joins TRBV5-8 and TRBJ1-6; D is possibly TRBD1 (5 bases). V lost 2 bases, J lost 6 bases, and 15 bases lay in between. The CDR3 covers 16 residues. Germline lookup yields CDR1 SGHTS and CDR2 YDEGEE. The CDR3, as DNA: TGTGCCAGCAGCTTAACCCGCGGAGGGGTTAATTCACCCCTCCACTTT. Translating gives CASSLTRGGVNSPLHF.

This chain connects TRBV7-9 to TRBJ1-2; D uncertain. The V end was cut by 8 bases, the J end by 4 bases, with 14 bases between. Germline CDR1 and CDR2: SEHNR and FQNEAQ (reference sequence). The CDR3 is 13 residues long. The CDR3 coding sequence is TGTGCCAGCGGATGGGCTTCTTCCTATGGCTACACCTTC. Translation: CASGWASSYGYTF.

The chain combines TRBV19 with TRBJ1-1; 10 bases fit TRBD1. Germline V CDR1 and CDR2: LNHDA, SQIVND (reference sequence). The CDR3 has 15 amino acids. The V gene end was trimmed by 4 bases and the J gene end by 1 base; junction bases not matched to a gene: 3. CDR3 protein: CASSSGDRGNTEAFF. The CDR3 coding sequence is TGTGCCAGTAGTAGCGGGGACAGGGGGAACACTGAAGCTTTCTTT.

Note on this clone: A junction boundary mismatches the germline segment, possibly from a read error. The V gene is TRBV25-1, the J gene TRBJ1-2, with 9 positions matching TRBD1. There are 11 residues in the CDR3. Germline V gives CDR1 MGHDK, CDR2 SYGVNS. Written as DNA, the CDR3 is TGTGCCAGCAGTGATTACAGGGGGCGCCTCTTC. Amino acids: CASSDYRGRLF.

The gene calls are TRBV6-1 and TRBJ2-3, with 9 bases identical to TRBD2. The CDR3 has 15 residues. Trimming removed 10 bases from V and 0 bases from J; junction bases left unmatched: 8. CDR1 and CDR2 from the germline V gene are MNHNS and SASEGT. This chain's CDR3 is CAIPASGESTDTQYF. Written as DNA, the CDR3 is TGTGCCATCCCCGCTAGCGGGGAGAGCACAGATACGCAGTATTTT.

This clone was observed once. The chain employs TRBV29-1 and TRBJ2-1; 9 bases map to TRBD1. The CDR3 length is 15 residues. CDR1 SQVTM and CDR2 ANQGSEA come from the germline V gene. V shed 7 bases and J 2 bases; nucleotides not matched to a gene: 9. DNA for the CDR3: TGCAGCGCCCGGGACAGGGTAACAACCTACAATGAGCAGTTCTTC. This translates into CSARDRVTTYNEQFF.

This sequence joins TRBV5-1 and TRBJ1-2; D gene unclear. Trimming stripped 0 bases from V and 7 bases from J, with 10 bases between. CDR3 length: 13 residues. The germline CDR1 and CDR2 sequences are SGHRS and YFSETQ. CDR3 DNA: TGCGCCAGCAGCTTGGGGCCGGCTGGTGGCTACACCTTC. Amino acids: CASSLGPAGGYTF.

CDR3 bases: TGCGCCAGCAGCCAAGATAACCCAGGGGGGGCAACAGATACGCAGTATTTT. It codes for CASSQDNPGGATDTQYF. J is TRBJ2-3 and V is TRBV4-1; D may be TRBD1 or TRBD2 (7 bases each). Per germline, CDR1 MGHRA and CDR2 YSYEKL. The CDR3 is made up of 17 amino acids. V was clipped by 0 bases and J by 3 bases, with 16 bases between them.

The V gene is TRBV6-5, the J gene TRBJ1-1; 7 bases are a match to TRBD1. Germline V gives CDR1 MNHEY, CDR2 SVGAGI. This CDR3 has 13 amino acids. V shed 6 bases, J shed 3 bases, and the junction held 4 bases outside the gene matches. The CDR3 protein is CASSRGEDTEAFF. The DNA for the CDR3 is TGTGCCAGCAGCAGGGGGGAAGACACTGAAGCTTTCTTT.

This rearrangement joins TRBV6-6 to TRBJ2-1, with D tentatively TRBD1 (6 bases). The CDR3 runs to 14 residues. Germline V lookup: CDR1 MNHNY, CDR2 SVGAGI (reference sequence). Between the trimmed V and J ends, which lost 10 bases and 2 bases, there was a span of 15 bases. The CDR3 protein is CATYKQGAYNEQFF. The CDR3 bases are TGTGCCACCTATAAACAGGGAGCCTACAATGAGCAGTTCTTC.

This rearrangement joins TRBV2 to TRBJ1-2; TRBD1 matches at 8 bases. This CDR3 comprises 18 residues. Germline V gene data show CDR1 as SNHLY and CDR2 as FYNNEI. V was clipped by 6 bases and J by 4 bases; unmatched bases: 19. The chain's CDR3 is CASSDREGRGTGLYGYTF. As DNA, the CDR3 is TGTGCCAGCAGCGACAGGGAGGGAAGAGGGACAGGCCTCTATGGCTACACCTTC.

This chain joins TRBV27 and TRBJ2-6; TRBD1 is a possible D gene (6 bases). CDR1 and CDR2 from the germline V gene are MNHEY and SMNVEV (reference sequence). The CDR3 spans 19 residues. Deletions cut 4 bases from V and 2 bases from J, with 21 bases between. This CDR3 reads CASSSLPVLAGAGANVLTF. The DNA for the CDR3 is TGTGCCAGCAGTTCGCTCCCTGTGCTGGCAGGGGCTGGGGCCAACGTCCTGACTTTC.

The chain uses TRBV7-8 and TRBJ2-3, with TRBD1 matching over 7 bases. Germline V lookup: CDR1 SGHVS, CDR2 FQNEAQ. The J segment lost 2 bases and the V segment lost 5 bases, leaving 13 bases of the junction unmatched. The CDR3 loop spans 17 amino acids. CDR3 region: CASSTNGRDRYTDTQYF. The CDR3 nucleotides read TGTGCCAGCAGCACTAACGGACGGGACAGATACACAGATACGCAGTATTTT. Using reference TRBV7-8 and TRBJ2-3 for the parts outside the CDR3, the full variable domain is GAGVSQSPRYKVAKRGQDVALRCDPISGHVSLFWYQQALGQGPEFLTYFQNEAQLDKSGLPSDRFFAERPEGSVSTLKIQRTQQEDSAVYLCASSTNGRDRYTDTQYFGPGTRLTVL.

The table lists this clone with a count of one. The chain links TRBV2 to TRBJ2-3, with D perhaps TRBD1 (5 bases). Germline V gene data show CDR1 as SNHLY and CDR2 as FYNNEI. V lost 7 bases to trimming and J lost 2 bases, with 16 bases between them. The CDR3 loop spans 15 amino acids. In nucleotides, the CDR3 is TGTGCCAGCATGTCACAGACAGTAAACACAGATACGCAGTATTTT. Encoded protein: CASMSQTVNTDTQYF.